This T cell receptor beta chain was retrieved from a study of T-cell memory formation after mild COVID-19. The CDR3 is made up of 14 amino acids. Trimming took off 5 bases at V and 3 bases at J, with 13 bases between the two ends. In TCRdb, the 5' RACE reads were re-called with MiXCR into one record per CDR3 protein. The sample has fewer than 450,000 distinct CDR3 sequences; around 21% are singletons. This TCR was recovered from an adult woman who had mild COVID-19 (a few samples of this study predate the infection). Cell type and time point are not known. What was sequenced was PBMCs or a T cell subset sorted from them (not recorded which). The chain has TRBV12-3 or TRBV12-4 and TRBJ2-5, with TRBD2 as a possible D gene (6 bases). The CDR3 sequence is CASSLRGEKETQYF. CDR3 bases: TGTGCCAGCAGTCTACGCGGGGAAAAAGAGACCCAGTACTTC.